This entry concerns a single TCR beta chain. Its matching antigen is unknown. This sample is part of a study of beta chain features in type 1 diabetes. Study-wide points: Among patients with Type 1 diabetes, TCRB CDR3s were moderately but significantly shorter in every one of the four CD4+ subsets.

Expressed TCRB transcripts were sequenced because the isolated RNA had all been reverse transcribed beforehand. TCRdb's table, derived via immunoSEQ multiplex PCR, lists solely in-frame clones and lacks some. The table lists around 250,000 clones, about 15% of them singletons. Germline CDR1 reads SGHDT; CDR2 reads YYEEEE. This CDR3 region has 16 residues. V shed 1 base, J shed 1 base, and the junction held 5 bases outside the gene matches. This receptor was obtained from a man younger than 40 with type 1 diabetes. The rearrangement links TRBV5-6 to TRBJ2-3, with 8 bases matching TRBD1. The material sequenced was naive CD4+ T cells from blood. The CDR3 sequence: CASSLLQGAGTDTQYF. The CDR3 coding sequence is TGTGCCAGCAGCTTGCTGCAGGGGGCGGGCACAGATACGCAGTATTTT.